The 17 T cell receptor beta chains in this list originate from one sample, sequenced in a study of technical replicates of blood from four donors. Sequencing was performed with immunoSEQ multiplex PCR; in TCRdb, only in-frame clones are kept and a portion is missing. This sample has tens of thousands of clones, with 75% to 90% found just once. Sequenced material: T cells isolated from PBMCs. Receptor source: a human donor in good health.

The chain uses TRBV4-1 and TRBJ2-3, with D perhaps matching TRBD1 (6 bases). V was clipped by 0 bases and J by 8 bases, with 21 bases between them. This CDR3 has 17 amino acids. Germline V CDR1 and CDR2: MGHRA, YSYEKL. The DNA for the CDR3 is TGCGCCAGCAGCCAAGACAGGTCGCCAGGGGTGTATGGTACGCAGTATTTT. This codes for CASSQDRSPGVYGTQYF.

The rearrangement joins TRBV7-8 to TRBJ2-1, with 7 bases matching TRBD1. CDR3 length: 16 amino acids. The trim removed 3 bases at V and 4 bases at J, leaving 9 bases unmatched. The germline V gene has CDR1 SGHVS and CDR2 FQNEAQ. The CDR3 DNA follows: TGTGCCAGCAGCTTCTATTCAGGGGGAATATACAATGAGCAGTTCTTC. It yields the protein CASSFYSGGIYNEQFF.

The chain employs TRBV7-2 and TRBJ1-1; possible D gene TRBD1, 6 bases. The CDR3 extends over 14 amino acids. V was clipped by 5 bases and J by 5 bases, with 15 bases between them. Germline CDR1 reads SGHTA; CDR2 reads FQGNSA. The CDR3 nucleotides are TGTGCCAGCAGCACCGGGACATCTAAAACTGAAGCTTTCTTT. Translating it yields CASSTGTSKTEAFF.

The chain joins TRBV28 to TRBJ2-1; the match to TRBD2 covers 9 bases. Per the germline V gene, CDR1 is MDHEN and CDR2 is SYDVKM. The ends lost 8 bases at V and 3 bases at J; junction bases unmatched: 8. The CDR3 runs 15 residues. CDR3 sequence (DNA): TGTGCCAGCTCCCTACAGCGGGAGGTCTACAATGAGCAGTTCTTC. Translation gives CASSLQREVYNEQFF.

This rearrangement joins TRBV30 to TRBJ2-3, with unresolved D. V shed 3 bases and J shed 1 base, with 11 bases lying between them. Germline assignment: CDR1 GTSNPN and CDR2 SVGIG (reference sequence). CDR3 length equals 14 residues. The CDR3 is CAWSVDEGTDTQYF. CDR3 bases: TGTGCCTGGAGCGTTGACGAGGGCACAGATACGCAGTATTTT.

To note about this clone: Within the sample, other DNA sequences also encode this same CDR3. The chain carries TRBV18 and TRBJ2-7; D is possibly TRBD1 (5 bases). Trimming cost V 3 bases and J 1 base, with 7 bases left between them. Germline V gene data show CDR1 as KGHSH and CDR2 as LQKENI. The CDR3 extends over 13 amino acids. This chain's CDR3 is CASSPGQSYEQYF. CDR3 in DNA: TGTGCCAGCTCACCGGGGCAGTCCTACGAGCAGTACTTC.

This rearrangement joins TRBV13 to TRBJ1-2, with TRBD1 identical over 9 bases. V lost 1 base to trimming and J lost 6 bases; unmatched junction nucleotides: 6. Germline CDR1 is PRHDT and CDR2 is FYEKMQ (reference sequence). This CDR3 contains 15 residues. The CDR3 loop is CASSLAGTGWHGYTF. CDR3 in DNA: TGTGCCAGCAGCTTAGCAGGGACAGGGTGGCATGGCTACACCTTC.

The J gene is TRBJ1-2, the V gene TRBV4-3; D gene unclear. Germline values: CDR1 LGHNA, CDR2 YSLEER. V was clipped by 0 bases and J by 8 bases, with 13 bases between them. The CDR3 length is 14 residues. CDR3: CASSQDSAIGGYTF. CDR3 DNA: TGCGCCAGCAGCCAAGACTCCGCTATCGGGGGCTACACCTTC.

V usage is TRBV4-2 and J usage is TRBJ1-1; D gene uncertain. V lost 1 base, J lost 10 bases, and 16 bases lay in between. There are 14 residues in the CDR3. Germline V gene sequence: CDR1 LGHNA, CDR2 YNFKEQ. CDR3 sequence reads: CASSQGLEVLVAFF. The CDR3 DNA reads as TGTGCCAGCAGCCAAGGGCTAGAAGTGTTGGTAGCTTTCTTT.

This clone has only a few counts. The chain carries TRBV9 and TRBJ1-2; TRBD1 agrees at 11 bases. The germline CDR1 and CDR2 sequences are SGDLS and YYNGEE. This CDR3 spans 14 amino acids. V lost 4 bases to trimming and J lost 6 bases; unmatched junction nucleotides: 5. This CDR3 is CASSPGTGGHGYTF. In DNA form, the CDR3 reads TGTGCCAGCAGCCCCGGGACAGGGGGGCATGGCTACACCTTC.

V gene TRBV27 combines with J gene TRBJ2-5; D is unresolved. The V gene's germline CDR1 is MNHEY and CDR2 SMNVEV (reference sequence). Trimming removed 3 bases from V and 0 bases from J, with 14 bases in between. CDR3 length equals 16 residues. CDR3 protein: CASSFGINPYQETQYF. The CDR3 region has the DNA TGTGCCAGCAGTTTTGGCATAAACCCTTACCAAGAGACCCAGTACTTC.

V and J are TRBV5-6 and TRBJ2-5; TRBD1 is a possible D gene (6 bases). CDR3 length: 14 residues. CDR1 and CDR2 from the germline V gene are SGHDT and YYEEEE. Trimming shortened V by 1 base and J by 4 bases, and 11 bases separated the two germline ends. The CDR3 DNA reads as TGTGCCAGCAGCTTGACAGGGTTGGGAGAGACCCAGTACTTC. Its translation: CASSLTGLGETQYF. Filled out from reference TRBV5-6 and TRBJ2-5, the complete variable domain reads DAGVTQSPTHLIKTRGQQVTLRCSPKSGHDTVSWYQQALGQGPQFIFQYYEEEERQRGNFPDRFSGHQFPNYSSELNVNALLLGDSALYLCASSLTGLGETQYFGPGTRLLVL.

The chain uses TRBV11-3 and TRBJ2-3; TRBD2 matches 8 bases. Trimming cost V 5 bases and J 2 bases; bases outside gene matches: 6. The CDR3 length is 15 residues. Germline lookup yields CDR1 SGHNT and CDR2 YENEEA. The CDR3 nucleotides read TGTGCCAGCAGCCAACGGGAGGGGGTCACAGATACGCAGTATTTT. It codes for CASSQREGVTDTQYF.

This chain's CDR3 is CASSKRLGYNEQFF. The CDR3 region has the DNA TGTGCCAGCAGTAAGCGACTAGGCTACAATGAGCAGTTCTTC. The genes are TRBV6-5 and TRBJ2-1; a possible D gene is TRBD2 (6 bases). The CDR3 covers 14 residues. The V end was cut by 5 bases, the J end by 3 bases, with 11 bases between. The germline V gene encodes CDR1 MNHEY and CDR2 SVGAGI.

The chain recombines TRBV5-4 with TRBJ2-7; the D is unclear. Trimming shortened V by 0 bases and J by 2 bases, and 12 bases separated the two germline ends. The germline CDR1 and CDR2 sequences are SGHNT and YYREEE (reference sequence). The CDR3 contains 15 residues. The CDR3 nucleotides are TGTGCCAGCAGCTTGGTCGGCGGAGTCCCCTACGAGCAGTACTTC. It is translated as CASSLVGGVPYEQYF.

CDR3 DNA sequence: TGTGCCAGTAGTAAGGGACAGTACTACGAGCAGTACTTC. Translated, it gives CASSKGQYYEQYF. The chain has TRBV19 and TRBJ2-7; 7 nucleotides align to TRBD1. J was trimmed by 3 bases and V by 4 bases; bases with no gene match: 3. This CDR3 contains 13 residues. Germline assignment: CDR1 LNHDA and CDR2 SQIVND (reference sequence).

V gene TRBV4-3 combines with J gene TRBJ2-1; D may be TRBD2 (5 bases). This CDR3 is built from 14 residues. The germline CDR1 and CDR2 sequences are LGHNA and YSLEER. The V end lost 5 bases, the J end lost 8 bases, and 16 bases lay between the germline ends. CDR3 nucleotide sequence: TGCGCCAGCAGCTCTTTGAGGGCCATCGATGAGCAGTTCTTC. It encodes CASSSLRAIDEQFF.